The present entry profiles one T cell receptor (beta chain) with its context. Its antigen is undetermined. A much more abundant neighbour one base away suggests this may be a read error. Because it lacks the conserved phenylalanine or tryptophan at the end, this CDR3 is likely a read error. As it was prepared, the TCRbeta library received unique molecular identifiers. TCRdb recomputed calls from the PCR reads with MiXCR, one row per CDR3 protein. The sample shows around 580,000 distinct CDR3 sequences, under 30% of them seen only once. This sample is part of a study of T-cell reconstitution after alpha-beta-depleted transplantation in children. The CDR3 totals 15 residues. CDR1 and CDR2 from the germline V gene are SGHTA and FQGNSA. With 7 bases removed from V and 3 bases from J, the gap between germline ends came to 18 bases. Study results and limitations: Reports say that about two months after transplant, the alpha-beta T cells came out of several hundred graft clones that had expanded. A year had passed since transplant, and T-cell counts and diversity by then came mostly from newly produced T cells. Surviving thymic progenitors and recipient T cells were the source of high TCRbeta diversity at day 60 in some patients.

The sequence came from a boy younger than two who had a stem cell transplant for acute myeloid leukemia, so the T cells may come from the graft donor. Sequencing used PBMCs, mostly from graft donor cells, obtained 360 days after TCRalphabeta/CD19-depleted stem cell transplant. V is TRBV7-2 and J is TRBJ1-1; D might be TRBD1 (6 bases). The CDR3 here is CASKRPGQLHTEAFL. The CDR3 DNA is TGTGCCAGCAAGCGTCCCGGACAGCTGCACACTGAAGCTTTCCTT.